This T cell receptor (beta chain) was documented in a study of blood T cell repertoires in COVID-19. About the research overall: Nucleic acid was either cDNA or gDNA, and it came from T cells, B-cell-depleted T cells, or PBMCs.

The CDR3 covers 14 residues. V lost 2 bases, J lost 6 bases, and 11 bases lay in between. The germline CDR1 and CDR2 sequences are SEHNR and FQNEAQ (reference sequence). Assay used: immunoSEQ multiplex PCR; TCRdb lists only in-frame clones, some missing. Of roughly 90,000 clones listed, 85% are singletons. The sequence was obtained from a man older than 75 with acute or convalescent COVID-19. The sequenced material came from peripheral blood. This chain links TRBV7-9 with TRBJ1-3, with D perhaps matching TRBD1 (5 bases). The CDR3 sequence: CASSLTDNENTIYF. The CDR3 coding sequence is TGTGCCAGCAGCTTAACGGACAACGAAAACACCATATATTTT.